These T cell receptor beta chains were read from a single sample in a study of Ad26.COV2.S vaccination and SARS-CoV-2 variants. Clones were read by immunoSEQ multiplex PCR, and TCRdb kept only the in-frame ones, dropping some. Among some 350,000 clones listed, 90% were seen once. Sequenced material: peripheral blood, taken in a trial of Ad26.COV2.S vaccine versus placebo. These receptors originate from a person aged 18-65 years who received the Ad26.COV2.S COVID-19 vaccine or a placebo. Both conserved end residues are part of each CDR3. A D gene is named only where the DNA matches it firmly. Clone sizes are given selectively: once, few, many, or a class where the clone is expanded.

abundance	v_gene	j_gene	d_gene	CDR3nt	CDR3aa
once	TRBV4-1	TRBJ1-3	TRBD1	TGCGCCAGCAGCCAACCCAGGGACAGCCCATACTCTGGAAACACCATATATTTT	CASSQPRDSPYSGNTIYF
-	TRBV7-2	TRBJ1-2	-	TGTGCCAGCAGCTTCGGTGGGACCTTAGGGAATGGCTACACCTTC	CASSFGGTLGNGYTF
-	TRBV28	TRBJ1-2	TRBD1	TGTGCCAGCAGTCGGACAGGGAATATATACTATGGCTACACCTTC	CASSRTGNIYYGYTF
-	TRBV24-1	TRBJ2-1	-	TGTGCCACCAGTGATGGGGGCGCCCTAACCTACAATGAGCAGTTCTTC	CATSDGGALTYNEQFF
-	TRBV29-1	TRBJ1-2	-	TGCAGCGTTGAAGACGCGATTACTAACTATGGCTACACCTTC	CSVEDAITNYGYTF
-	TRBV5-1	TRBJ2-1	-	TGCGCCAGCAGCCCGATCGGGGGGCGAGGATACAATGAGCAGTTCTTC	CASSPIGGRGYNEQFF
-	TRBV6-1	TRBJ1-4	-	TGTGCCAGCAGTGAATGGGGACTGGGTGAAAAACTGTTTTTT	CASSEWGLGEKLFF
-	TRBV5-1	TRBJ2-1	TRBD1	TGCGCCAGCAGCTTGGCCGGGACAGTTTACAATGAGCAGTTCTTC	CASSLAGTVYNEQFF
once	TRBV4-3	TRBJ1-6	-	TGCGCCAGCAGCCCAGAGAGGGCGGATTCACCCCTCCACTTT	CASSPERADSPLHF
-	TRBV28	TRBJ1-2	-	TGTGCCAGCAGTTCAAACACAGGGATCTATGGCTACACCTTC	CASSSNTGIYGYTF
-	TRBV6-2/TRBV6-3	TRBJ1-2	-	TGTGCCAGCAGTCCGCCCTTAGTGCAGGGGAGCTATGGCTACACCTTC	CASSPPLVQGSYGYTF
-	TRBV2	TRBJ2-3	-	TGTGCCAGCAGGGAGGTAGATACGCAGTATTTT	CASREVDTQYF
-	TRBV7-9	TRBJ1-4	-	TGTGCCAGCAGTCAGGGTGCGGTCGCAACTAATGAAAAACTGTTTTTT	CASSQGAVATNEKLFF
-	TRBV6-6	TRBJ1-2	TRBD1	TGTGCCAGCAGTAACCGGGACAGCTACGATGGCTACACCTTC	CASSNRDSYDGYTF
-	TRBV11-3	TRBJ1-2	-	TGTGCCAGCAGCTTGGGGCAGGCCAACTATGGCTACACCTTC	CASSLGQANYGYTF
-	TRBV10-3	TRBJ2-2	-	TGTGCCATCAGCCGGGACGGGGGGAACACCGGGGAGCTGTTTTTT	CAISRDGGNTGELFF
-	TRBV4-1	TRBJ2-4	TRBD2	TGCGCCAGCAGCTCCCCCCTGAGCGGGAGGGGCCCCTTAGCCAAAAACATTCAGTACTTC	CASSSPLSGRGPLAKNIQYF
-	TRBV7-8	TRBJ1-5	-	TGTGCCAGCAGCTTCGGAAGGATAATTCATCAGCCCCAGCATTTT	CASSFGRIIHQPQHF
-	TRBV3-1/TRBV3-2	TRBJ1-1	TRBD1	TGTGCCAGCAGCGAACAGGGGAAAGACACTGAAGCTTTCTTT	CASSEQGKDTEAFF
-	TRBV12-3/TRBV12-4	TRBJ2-2	-	TGTGCCAGCAACCGGAGGAGCGGGGAGCTGTTTTTT	CASNRRSGELFF
-	TRBV19	TRBJ2-7	-	TGTGCCAGTAGTATAGCCCTCGGACGGACCCTGGTCGAGCAGTACTTC	CASSIALGRTLVEQYF
-	TRBV24-1	TRBJ2-5	-	TGTGCCACCAGTGATCCCCAGGACCCGTGGGGGACCCAGTACTTC	CATSDPQDPWGTQYF
-	TRBV10-2	TRBJ1-6	-	TGCGCCAGCAGTGAGAGGCTGGAGGCCCTCCACTTT	CASSERLEALHF
once	TRBV18	TRBJ1-3	TRBD1	TGTGCCAGCTCACCACCCACCGGGACAGGGTCGGGAAACACCATATATTTT	CASSPPTGTGSGNTIYF
-	TRBV30	TRBJ2-2	-	TGTGCCTGGAGTCCGGGGCCAGGGGCCGGGGAGCTGTTTTTT	CAWSPGPGAGELFF
-	TRBV28	TRBJ2-3	-	TGTGCCAGCAGGACACGGGACTCCGGGGATACGCAGTATTTT	CASRTRDSGDTQYF
-	TRBV5-1	TRBJ2-7	TRBD1	TGCGCCAGCAGCTTCGGGACAGGGTCCTACGAGCAGTACTTC	CASSFGTGSYEQYF